One sample yielded the 22 T cell receptor beta chains listed below, sequenced in a study of long-term antiretroviral therapy in people with HIV. At survey level, the immunoSEQ assay was run in its v3.0 version. Here immunoSEQ multiplex PCR was the method, and the copy in TCRdb shows in-frame clones only, minus some. The table shows over 25,000 clones, with 78% occurring only once. The source material was unsorted PBMCs, sampled 1.5 years before starting antiretroviral therapy. These receptors were obtained from a young man with HIV.

This chain joins TRBV4-1 and TRBJ1-1; TRBD1 agrees at 7 bases. The CDR3 sequence is 15 residues long. Germline V gives CDR1 MGHRA, CDR2 YSYEKL. Germline trimming cut 0 bases from V and 5 bases from J; bases unmatched to any gene: 6. Written as DNA, the CDR3 is TGCGCCAGCAGCCAAGATGGGGCAGGGGGGACTGAAGCTTTCTTT. Amino acids: CASSQDGAGGTEAFF.

This chain joins TRBV5-6 and TRBJ1-4; D gene ambiguous. V was pared by 6 bases and J by 5 bases, with 8 bases between. Germline-derived CDR1 and CDR2 are SGHDT and YYEEEE. CDR3 length equals 12 residues. CDR3 sequence (DNA): TGTGCCAGCATGGGTCCCAATGAAAAACTGTTTTTT. Protein product: CASMGPNEKLFF.

This clone has a handful of counts. The chain carries TRBV6-4 and TRBJ2-7; 14 positions agree with TRBD2. This CDR3 is built from 18 residues. Germline V gives CDR1 MRHNA, CDR2 SNTAGT. V was clipped by 0 bases and J by 5 bases; unmatched bases: 9. For the CDR3, the DNA is TGTGCCAGCAGTGACTCAGTGACTAGCGGGAGGGTCGGCCACGAGCAGTACTTC. It yields the protein CASSDSVTSGRVGHEQYF.

The genes are TRBV7-8 and TRBJ1-1; 8 positions agree with TRBD1. With V trimmed by 4 bases and J by 2 bases, 3 bases remained unmatched. The CDR3 runs to 14 residues. CDR1 is SGHVS and CDR2 is FQNEAQ in the germline V gene. This CDR3 is CASSWQGANTEAFF. The CDR3, as DNA: TGTGCCAGCAGCTGGCAGGGGGCCAACACTGAAGCTTTCTTT.

This clone was seen a single time. The chain couples TRBV30 to TRBJ1-5, with D perhaps TRBD1 (5 bases). Germline V gene data show CDR1 as GTSNPN and CDR2 as SVGIG (reference sequence). The V end lost 2 bases, the J end lost 4 bases, and 15 bases lay between the germline ends. This CDR3 spans 15 amino acids. CDR3: CAWSSRGDLNQPQHF. For the CDR3, the DNA is TGTGCCTGGAGTTCTCGCGGGGACCTGAATCAGCCCCAGCATTTT.

Here the CDR3 DNA reads TGCGCCAGCAGCTTGGGGACGACACCAGCCTACGAGCAGTACTTC. The encoded protein is CASSLGTTPAYEQYF. The chain recombines TRBV5-1 with TRBJ2-7; D is unresolved. V dropped 0 bases and J dropped 2 bases, with 12 bases sitting between them. The CDR3 contains 15 residues. Germline V CDR1 and CDR2: SGHRS, YFSETQ.

This chain joins TRBV7-8 and TRBJ2-7; 8 bases align to TRBD2. The CDR3 totals 17 residues. Trimming removed 0 bases from V and 1 base from J; junction bases left unmatched: 8. CDR1 and CDR2 from the germline V gene are SGHVS and FQNEAQ. CDR3 sequence reads: CASSLALSGGGSYEQYF. The CDR3 nucleotides read TGTGCCAGCAGCTTAGCGTTATCGGGCGGGGGGTCCTACGAGCAGTACTTC. Based on the CDR3 plus reference TRBV7-8 and TRBJ2-7, the full variable domain is GAGVSQSPRYKVAKRGQDVALRCDPISGHVSLFWYQQALGQGPEFLTYFQNEAQLDKSGLPSDRFFAERPEGSVSTLKIQRTQQEDSAVYLCASSLALSGGGSYEQYFGPGTRLTVT.

The V call is TRBV19, the J call TRBJ2-7, with 7 bases fitting TRBD2. V was clipped by 6 bases and J by 0 bases; unmatched bases: 5. The germline gives CDR1 LNHDA, CDR2 SQIVND (reference sequence). The CDR3 is 14 residues long. The CDR3: CASREAGNSYEQYF. In DNA form, the CDR3 reads TGTGCCAGTAGAGAAGCGGGGAACTCCTACGAGCAGTACTTC.

The genes are TRBV18 and TRBJ2-1; TRBD1 agrees at 7 bases. The CDR3 is made up of 13 amino acids. J lost 7 bases, V lost 0 bases, and 0 bases had no gene match. The V gene's germline CDR1 is KGHSH and CDR2 LQKENI. The CDR3 DNA reads TGTGCCAGCTCACCACCCAGGGGGAATGAGCAGTTCTTC. This encodes CASSPPRGNEQFF.

This clone was recorded once. The chain combines TRBV5-4 with TRBJ2-6; 8 nucleotides match TRBD1. The junction had 4 bases not matched to a gene; V was cut back by 2 bases and J by 0 bases. CDR3 length: 17 residues. Germline V CDR1 and CDR2: SGHNT, YYREEE (reference sequence). CDR3 nucleotides: TGTGCCAGCAGCTTACAGGGGGTGAGCTCTGGGGCCAACGTCCTGACTTTC. Encoded protein: CASSLQGVSSGANVLTF.

The chain couples TRBV6-6 to TRBJ1-6; possibly TRBD1 for D (5 bases). Germline assignment: CDR1 MNHNY and CDR2 SVGAGI (reference sequence). This CDR3 region has 14 residues. The V and J ends lost 5 bases and 7 bases respectively, with 12 bases between them. DNA of the CDR3: TGTGCCAGCAGTGATGACAGATACAATTCACCCCTCCACTTT. Protein sequence: CASSDDRYNSPLHF.

J is TRBJ2-7 and V is TRBV5-6; D possibly uses TRBD1 or TRBD2 (5 bases each). The CDR3 spans 13 residues. Germline V gives CDR1 SGHDT, CDR2 YYEEEE. Trimming cost V 4 bases and J 4 bases, with 12 bases left between them. Written as DNA, the CDR3 is TGTGCCAGCAGCCCGGGACCCGATTACGAGCAGTACTTC. This translates into CASSPGPDYEQYF.

Of note for this clone: The same CDR3 is also encoded by other DNA sequences in this sample. This chain connects TRBV6-6 to TRBJ1-5, with D tentatively TRBD1 (5 bases). Germline loops: CDR1 MNHNY, CDR2 SVGAGI (reference sequence). V was trimmed by 4 bases and J by 4 bases, leaving 11 bases between them. This CDR3 region has 14 residues. CDR3 nucleotides: TGTGCCAGCAGTTCCACAGGAACTAATCAGCCCCAGCATTTT. The encoded protein is CASSSTGTNQPQHF.

In this sample, this clone turned up once. The J gene is TRBJ2-5, the V gene TRBV7-2; 11 positions agree with TRBD2. In germline, CDR1 is SGHTA, CDR2 FQGNSA. This CDR3 has 15 residues. V shed 4 bases, J shed 2 bases, and the junction held 3 bases outside the gene matches. The CDR3, as DNA: TGTGCCAGCAGCTCGGGACTAGCGGAGCAAGAGACCCAGTACTTC. This translates into CASSSGLAEQETQYF.

The rearrangement uses TRBV9 and TRBJ2-7; D might be TRBD1 (6 bases). This CDR3 has 15 amino acids. Trimming pared 5 bases from V and 5 bases from J, leaving 20 bases between. Germline V gene lookup returns CDR1 SGDLS and CDR2 YYNGEE. DNA of the CDR3: TGTGCCAGCAGTGAGTCGGGCAACAGGGCCGACGAGCAGTACTTC. Protein: CASSESGNRADEQYF. Using reference TRBV9 and TRBJ2-7 for the parts outside the CDR3, the full variable domain is DSGVTQTPKHLITATGQRVTLRCSPRSGDLSVYWYQQSLDQGLQFLIQYYNGEERAKGNILERFSAQQFPDLHSELNLSSLELGDSALYFCASSESGNRADEQYFGPGTRLTVT.

DNA for the CDR3: TGCGCCAGCAGCCAAGATCCCGGAGGGGTGAGATCCACTGAAGCTTTCTTT. This sequence encodes CASSQDPGGVRSTEAFF. The chain uses TRBV4-3 and TRBJ1-1, with D possibly TRBD1 on 5 matching bases. The CDR3 is 17 residues long. V was pared by 0 bases and J by 4 bases, with 18 bases between. Germline V gene sequence: CDR1 LGHNA, CDR2 YSLEER.

In its sample, this clone was seen a few times. The chain couples TRBV27 to TRBJ2-7; D possibly matches TRBD1 or TRBD2 (6 bases each). V lost 7 bases to trimming and J lost 5 bases, with 15 bases between them. The CDR3 contains 13 residues. Germline V gene sequence: CDR1 MNHEY, CDR2 SMNVEV (reference sequence). CDR3 in DNA: TGTGCCAGCACACCCGGGGGCCGTAACGAGCAGTACTTC. Residues: CASTPGGRNEQYF.

This clone was seen a few times. The gene calls are TRBV14 and TRBJ1-6; maybe TRBD1 (6 bases). CDR3 length equals 14 residues. Trimming shortened V by 2 bases and J by 7 bases, and 9 bases separated the two germline ends. Germline CDR1 SGHDN, CDR2 FVKESK. Here the CDR3 DNA reads TGTGCCAGCAGCCAATTCAGGGGCAATTCACCCCTCCACTTT. Translation gives CASSQFRGNSPLHF.

This rearrangement joins TRBV18 to TRBJ2-5; no clear D. CDR1 is KGHSH, CDR2 LQKENI, per germline. Trimming cost V 9 bases and J 5 bases, with 7 bases left between them. The CDR3 has 10 amino acids. In DNA form, the CDR3 reads TGTGCCAGTCCCCGGGAGACCCAGTACTTC. Protein sequence: CASPRETQYF.

The gene calls are TRBV27 and TRBJ2-7, with D unclear. The CDR3 consists of 16 residues. Germline V gene lookup returns CDR1 MNHEY and CDR2 SMNVEV (reference sequence). The V end was cut by 4 bases, the J end by 2 bases, with 18 bases between. The CDR3 bases are TGTGCCAGCAGTTCCCCCACCGCCGGTAACCCCTACGAGCAGTACTTC. Translating gives CASSSPTAGNPYEQYF.

The chain carries TRBV5-1 and TRBJ1-4, with D perhaps matching TRBD1 (5 bases). The germline CDR1 and CDR2 sequences are SGHRS and YFSETQ. Between the trimmed V and J ends, which lost 0 bases and 6 bases, there was a span of 12 bases. The CDR3 has 15 amino acids. The CDR3 region is CASSLGEGSHEKLFF. CDR3 nucleotides: TGCGCCAGCAGCTTGGGTGAGGGGTCGCATGAAAAACTGTTTTTT.

This clone qualifies as medium-sized. The rearrangement uses TRBV28 and TRBJ1-1; perhaps TRBD1 as D (6 bases). Germline CDR1 is MDHEN and CDR2 is SYDVKM. Trimming pared 5 bases from V and 11 bases from J, leaving 18 bases between. The CDR3 is 13 amino acids. CDR3 DNA sequence: TGTGCCAGCAGTGCTCTACAGGGTCTGTTTGCTTTCTTT. Translated, it gives CASSALQGLFAFF.